This T cell receptor (beta chain) was identified during a study of blood T cell repertoires in COVID-19. This CDR3 contains 15 residues. V gave up 3 bases and J gave up 1 base; unmatched junction bases: 5. Germline-derived CDR1 and CDR2 are LNHDA and SQIVND (reference sequence). Sequenced by immunoSEQ multiplex PCR; TCRdb stores in-frame clones only, minus some. The sample holds around 170,000 clones, around 84% seen once. What the recovered Cohort 3 donors had was two negative PCRs, clearance, or symptom resolution. Sequencing was done on a sample of PBMCs or T cells enriched from blood (not recorded which). The origin of this receptor is a woman aged 45-59 years who had recovered from COVID-19. J is TRBJ2-5 and V is TRBV19; 7 bases fit TRBD2. The CDR3 protein is CASSIWVAGQETQYF. Here the CDR3 DNA reads TGTGCCAGTAGTATTTGGGTAGCGGGCCAAGAGACCCAGTACTTC.